This TCR beta chain was captured by sequencing in a study of T cell repertoires in cytomegalovirus infection (dated by TCRdb to about 2019). Looking at the study overall: Because public TCR beta signatures pointed to carriage of CMV infection together with the matching HLA type, the HLA type of each donor mattered for the analysis. Broad study findings and their caveats: Carriers of CMV infection plus the relevant HLA type were discriminated by the cumulative frequency of public TCR beta family members in the study cohort and in an independent roughly 400-donor cohort. The ex vivo response was dominated by HLA-C-restricted CMV-specific TCR beta clonotypes, which also provided the single most frequent clonotype in two of eight donors.

Sequencing used an Illumina HiSeq 1500. TCRdb's own reprocessing of the public reads used fastp at Q25 and MiXCR and kept productive beta chains. When rows share a CDR3 protein, they turn into one entry using the most common DNA and genes. For this sample the table gives a few hundred thousand distinct CDR3 sequences, of which around 18% were detected only once. The ten largest clonotypes hold approximately 10% of the sample. There are 14 amino acids in the CDR3, from cysteine to phenylalanine inclusive. CDR3 DNA is the only sequence kept; it has 42 bases, read in frame from the first base. For CDR1 and CDR2, the germline V gene (reference sequence) lists DFQATT and SNEGSKA. Clipping removes 2 bases from V and 2 bases from J, with 4 as the unmatched junction base count. Points on this clonotype: Its antigen is currently not known. Base qualities are not recorded, but no much larger clone differs from it by a single base.

This receptor was identified in a human donor in good health (CMV status not recorded). Some clones in this sample may be carry-over from other donors' samples. The specimen was PBMCs. The chain is made from TRBV20-1 and TRBJ2-7; TRBD1 agrees with 9 junctional bases. The nucleotide sequence reads as follows: TGCAGTGCTAGAATCCGGGACAGGGCCTACGAGCAGTACTTC. This codes for CSARIRDRAYEQYF.